Listed here are 31 T cell receptor beta chains from one sample, sequenced in a study of PD-L1 blockade in urothelial cancer. As for time point: pretreatment peripheral blood. TCRdb's table, derived via immunoSEQ multiplex PCR, lists solely in-frame clones and lacks some. The sample shows around 100,000 clones, roughly 84% of them seen only once. Material: PBMCs, obtained around atezolizumab (anti-PD-L1) treatment. The source of these receptors is a man in his sixties with urothelial cancer.

In this sample, this clone turned up a few times. The chain combines TRBV10-2 with TRBJ2-1; TRBD2 agrees at 15 bases. This CDR3 is 15 amino acids long. The V and J ends lost 6 bases and 9 bases, in that order; junction bases with no gene match: 6. Per germline, CDR1 WSHSY and CDR2 SAAADI. The CDR3 here is CASSPMGLAGGEQFF. The CDR3 DNA is TGCGCCAGCAGCCCAATGGGACTAGCGGGAGGTGAGCAGTTCTTC.

The V and J genes are TRBV7-8 and TRBJ2-5; D unresolved. The V and J ends lost 5 bases and 3 bases respectively, with 4 bases between them. The CDR3 sequence is 11 residues long. Germline V gene sequence: CDR1 SGHVS, CDR2 FQNEAQ. CDR3 sequence reads: CASSREETQYF. CDR3 coding DNA: TGTGCCAGCAGCCGTGAAGAGACCCAGTACTTC.

This chain connects TRBV7-2 to TRBJ1-5, with 7 bases that match TRBD1. The J segment lost 6 bases and the V segment lost 5 bases, leaving 13 bases of the junction unmatched. CDR1 and CDR2 (germline): SGHTA, FQGNSA. The CDR3 contains 16 residues. CDR3 region: CASSRGLGGESQPQHF. The CDR3, as DNA: TGTGCCAGCAGCCGAGGCCTAGGGGGCGAGAGTCAGCCCCAGCATTTT.

The CDR3 region is CASRAPGGINEQFF. CDR3 DNA sequence: TGTGCCAGCAGGGCCCCGGGGGGAATCAATGAGCAGTTCTTC. J is TRBJ2-1 and V is TRBV28, with 7 bases matching TRBD2. Germline CDR1 and CDR2: MDHEN and SYDVKM. Losses at the gene ends were 6 bases for V and 6 bases for J; bases not matched to a gene: 8. The CDR3 runs to 14 residues.

The chain links TRBV7-9 to TRBJ1-1; D is ambiguous. The germline V gene has CDR1 SEHNR and CDR2 FQNEAQ (reference sequence). This CDR3 spans 14 amino acids. Between the trimmed V and J ends, which lost 3 bases and 3 bases, there was a span of 11 bases. The CDR3 here is CASSFDQSDTEAFF. DNA for the CDR3: TGTGCCAGCAGCTTTGACCAAAGCGACACTGAAGCTTTCTTT.

This clone has only a few counts. This chain links TRBV6-1 with TRBJ2-3, with unresolved D. There are 15 residues in the CDR3. V shed 6 bases and J shed 8 bases, with 21 bases lying between them. Germline V gene data show CDR1 as MNHNS and CDR2 as SASEGT. This CDR3 is CASRLWVPAEATQYF. The CDR3 nucleotides are TGTGCCAGCAGACTCTGGGTGCCGGCCGAGGCTACGCAGTATTTT.

The chain uses TRBV7-9 and TRBJ2-5; 7 positions agree with TRBD2. This CDR3 comprises 13 residues. Germline V lookup: CDR1 SEHNR, CDR2 FQNEAQ (reference sequence). The V and J ends lost 5 bases and 2 bases, in that order; junction bases with no gene match: 2. CDR3 in amino acids: CASSRTSQETQYF. CDR3 nucleotide sequence: TGTGCCAGCAGCAGGACTAGTCAAGAGACCCAGTACTTC.

V and J are TRBV15 and TRBJ2-5; 7 bases are a match to TRBD1. The CDR3 sequence is 16 residues long. The V and J ends lost 2 bases and 0 bases, in that order; junction bases with no gene match: 6. The germline V gene encodes CDR1 LNHNV and CDR2 YYDKDF (reference sequence). The DNA for the CDR3 is TGTGCCACCAGCAGAAAGACAGGGTTGTACCAAGAGACCCAGTACTTC. Its protein is CATSRKTGLYQETQYF.

This clone was picked up one time. This sequence joins TRBV9 and TRBJ2-3; D might be TRBD2 (5 bases). CDR1 SGDLS and CDR2 YYNGEE come from the germline V gene. This CDR3 spans 13 amino acids. Trimming cost V 5 bases and J 3 bases, with 10 bases left between them. In DNA, the CDR3 is TGTGCCAGCAGAAGGGAGAGAACAGATACGCAGTATTTT. It specifies CASRRERTDTQYF.

The chain couples TRBV13 to TRBJ2-3, with D perhaps TRBD2 (5 bases). Trimming removed 5 bases at V and 6 bases at J, with 12 bases between. Germline V gives CDR1 PRHDT, CDR2 FYEKMQ (reference sequence). The CDR3 length is 13 residues. CDR3 bases: TGTGCCAGCAGCCCCAGAGGGCCCGATACGCAGTATTTT. Amino acid sequence: CASSPRGPDTQYF.

The V call is TRBV30, the J call TRBJ2-1, with 14 positions matching TRBD2. In germline, CDR1 is GTSNPN, CDR2 SVGIG (reference sequence). The CDR3 spans 14 residues. V trimming: 4 bases; J trimming: 8 bases; junction bases outside the gene matches: 4. CDR3 sequence (DNA): TGTGCCTGGAAGACTAGCGGGAGGGTCGATGAGCAGTTCTTC. Its protein product is CAWKTSGRVDEQFF. Complete variable domain (other parts from reference TRBV30 and TRBJ2-1): SQTIHQWPATLVQPVGSPLSLECTVEGTSNPNLYWYRQAAGRGLQLLFYSVGIGQISSEVPQNLSASRPQDRQFILSSKKLLLSDSGFYLCAWKTSGRVDEQFFGPGTRLTVL.

The chain's CDR3 is CASGTSGSYEQYF. The CDR3 bases are TGTGCTAGCGGGACTAGCGGATCCTACGAGCAGTACTTC. The chain is built from TRBV12-5 and TRBJ2-7; 11 bases align to TRBD2. The V gene's germline CDR1 is LGHNT and CDR2 FRNRAP. The CDR3 is 13 amino acids. V trimming: 9 bases; J trimming: 1 base; junction bases outside the gene matches: 2.

The V and J genes are TRBV5-1 and TRBJ2-7, with 9 bases that match TRBD2. Losses at the gene ends were 6 bases for V and 5 bases for J; bases not matched to a gene: 9. Germline V gene data show CDR1 as SGHRS and CDR2 as YFSETQ. The CDR3 consists of 14 residues. CDR3 nucleotide sequence: TGCGCCAGCACCCAGGGGAGCGGGGGGAACGAGCAGTACTTC. It encodes CASTQGSGGNEQYF. The complete variable domain, with remaining parts taken from reference TRBV5-1 and TRBJ2-7, reads KAGVTQTPRYLIKTRGQQVTLSCSPISGHRSVSWYQQTPGQGLQFLFEYFSETQRNKGNFPGRFSGRQFSNSRSEMNVSTLELGDSALYLCASTQGSGGNEQYFGPGTRLTVT.

The rearrangement links TRBV4-2 to TRBJ2-5, with 11 nucleotides matching TRBD2. Trimming took 0 bases from V and 1 from J; bases not matched to a gene: 10. Germline CDR1 and CDR2: LGHNA and YNFKEQ. This CDR3 has 19 amino acids. CDR3 region: CASSQEVVRGLAVQETQYF. The CDR3 region has the DNA TGTGCCAGCAGCCAAGAAGTGGTAAGGGGACTAGCGGTCCAAGAGACCCAGTACTTC.

CDR3 loop: CASSLTRQGGQPQHF. The DNA for the CDR3 is TGTGCCAGCAGTTTAACTAGGCAGGGAGGTCAGCCCCAGCATTTT. The V gene is TRBV27, the J gene TRBJ1-5, with D possibly matching TRBD1 (5 bases). The CDR3 has 15 residues. Germline V lookup: CDR1 MNHEY, CDR2 SMNVEV (reference sequence). V lost 2 bases and J lost 6, with 14 bases in between.

The chain has TRBV18 and TRBJ2-5, with 10 bases aligning to TRBD2. CDR3 length: 17 amino acids. V lost 0 bases to trimming and J lost 1 base; unmatched junction nucleotides: 5. Germline V CDR1 and CDR2: KGHSH, LQKENI. In DNA, the CDR3 is TGTGCCAGCTCACCACCACAGCGGGGGGGTCTCCAAGAGACCCAGTACTTC. Its protein product is CASSPPQRGGLQETQYF. Full variable domain (remainder filled in from reference TRBV18 and TRBJ2-5): NAGVMQNPRHLVRRRGQEARLRCSPMKGHSHVYWYRQLPEEGLKFMVYLQKENIIDESGMPKERFSAEFPKEGPSILRIQQVVRGDSAAYFCASSPPQRGGLQETQYFGPGTRLLVL.

Written as DNA, the CDR3 is TGCGCCAGCAGCTTGGACAGGGTAGAGACCCAGTACTTC. It translates to CASSLDRVETQYF. The chain uses TRBV5-1 and TRBJ2-5; TRBD1 might be the D (6 bases). The V end lost 0 bases, the J end lost 4 bases, and 7 bases lay between the germline ends. Germline loops: CDR1 SGHRS, CDR2 YFSETQ. The length of the CDR3 is 13 residues.

This chain joins TRBV6-5 and TRBJ1-2, with D possibly TRBD1 on 5 matching bases. The ends were cut back, 6 bases at V and 4 bases at J, with 12 bases in the middle. Germline assignment: CDR1 MNHEY and CDR2 SVGAGI. The CDR3 runs to 13 residues. As DNA, the CDR3 is TGTGCCAGCAGCACGGACATGCTCTATGGCTACACCTTC. The encoded protein is CASSTDMLYGYTF.

The table lists this clone with a count of one. The chain combines TRBV5-1 with TRBJ2-7, with 8 bases fitting TRBD1. The V segment lost 5 bases and the J segment 0 bases; nucleotides outside the gene matches: 7. The germline V gene has CDR1 SGHRS and CDR2 YFSETQ. This CDR3 is built from 15 residues. The CDR3 region has the DNA TGCGCCAGCAGGCAGACCGGGACAGGCTCCTACGAGCAGTACTTC. Its protein is CASRQTGTGSYEQYF.

The chain has TRBV12-5 and TRBJ2-7; 12 positions agree with TRBD1. This CDR3 contains 16 residues. CDR1 LGHNT and CDR2 FRNRAP come from the germline V gene. The J segment lost 0 bases and the V segment lost 5 bases, leaving 5 bases of the junction unmatched. For the CDR3, the DNA is TGTGCTAGTGGTCAGTCGGGACAGGGGGCCTCCTACGAGCAGTACTTC. This codes for CASGQSGQGASYEQYF.

The chain has TRBV9 and TRBJ2-2; D might be TRBD2 (6 bases). The length of the CDR3 is 16 residues. V was pared by 4 bases and J by 3 bases, with 16 bases between. Germline assignment: CDR1 SGDLS and CDR2 YYNGEE. The CDR3 region is CASSSRRREDTGELFF. The CDR3 nucleotides are TGTGCCAGCAGCTCTCGTCGCAGGGAGGACACCGGGGAGCTGTTTTTT.

In DNA form, the CDR3 reads TGTGCCAGCAGTCGTCAGGGGGTTAGCGAAAAACTGTTTTTT. Translated, it gives CASSRQGVSEKLFF. The chain carries TRBV28 and TRBJ1-4, with 7 bases identical to TRBD1. Losses at the gene ends were 5 bases for V and 8 bases for J; bases not matched to a gene: 8. This CDR3 is built from 14 residues. Germline CDR1 and CDR2: MDHEN and SYDVKM.

V usage is TRBV18 and J usage is TRBJ1-1, with 7 bases that match TRBD1. J lost 11 bases, V lost 5 bases, and 17 bases had no gene match. CDR3 length: 15 amino acids. Looked up from germline, CDR1 is KGHSH and CDR2 is LQKENI. CDR3 sequence: CASSELTGEDGSAFF. For the CDR3, the DNA is TGTGCCAGCTCAGAATTAACAGGGGAGGATGGGTCTGCTTTCTTT.

The chain combines TRBV7-8 with TRBJ2-5, with D possibly being TRBD2 (6 bases). The CDR3 loop spans 14 amino acids. The germline gives CDR1 SGHVS, CDR2 FQNEAQ. Trimming removed 6 bases at V and 9 bases at J, with 20 bases between. As DNA, the CDR3 is TGTGCCAGCAGTACAGCGATAGGAGGAGGGGCCCAGTACTTC. This codes for CASSTAIGGGAQYF.

This sequence joins TRBV19 and TRBJ1-1, with 8 positions matching TRBD1. V lost 4 bases, J lost 3 bases, and 1 base stayed unmatched. The CDR3 covers 13 residues. The germline CDR1 and CDR2 sequences are LNHDA and SQIVND (reference sequence). The DNA of the CDR3 is TGTGCCAGTAGTACGGACAGGGACACTGAAGCTTTCTTT. Amino acid sequence: CASSTDRDTEAFF.

J is TRBJ2-7 and V is TRBV14; no reliable D call. Germline V lookup: CDR1 SGHDN, CDR2 FVKESK. This CDR3 region has 13 residues. V was clipped by 1 base and J by 9 bases, with 13 bases between them. The CDR3: CASSQGGWVGQYF. In DNA, the CDR3 is TGTGCCAGCAGCCAAGGAGGTTGGGTAGGGCAGTACTTC. The whole variable domain, filled in from reference TRBV14 and TRBJ2-7, reads EAGVTQFPSHSVIEKGQTVTLRCDPISGHDNLYWYRRVMGKEIKFLLHFVKESKQDESGMPNNRFLAERTGGTYSTLKVQPAELEDSGVYFCASSQGGWVGQYFGPGTRLTVT.

J is TRBJ2-7 and V is TRBV10-1; 10 nucleotides line up with TRBD1. V trimming: 4 bases; J trimming: 5 bases; junction bases outside the gene matches: 8. This CDR3 spans 15 amino acids. CDR1 and CDR2 (germline): WNHNN, SYGVQD (reference sequence). CDR3 protein: CASSAPGQGFHEQYF. CDR3 sequence (DNA): TGCGCCAGCAGTGCTCCGGGACAGGGGTTCCACGAGCAGTACTTC.

This chain links TRBV19 with TRBJ2-1; 8 bases match TRBD2. Trimming at V came to 6 bases and at J to 9 bases, leaving 10 bases not matched to a gene. Germline loops: CDR1 LNHDA, CDR2 SQIVND (reference sequence). This CDR3 is built from 14 residues. CDR3 protein: CASSRTLAGIEQFF. DNA of the CDR3: TGTGCCAGTAGCCGAACTTTAGCGGGAATTGAGCAGTTCTTC.

This chain links TRBV28 with TRBJ1-3; 8 nucleotides align to TRBD1. The junction had 6 bases not matched to a gene; V was cut back by 4 bases and J by 4 bases. This CDR3 has 15 residues. CDR1 and CDR2 (germline): MDHEN, SYDVKM. The CDR3 DNA follows: TGTGCCAGCAGTTCTACGACAGGGGCAGGAAACACCATATATTTT. Translating it yields CASSSTTGAGNTIYF. Based on the CDR3 plus reference TRBV28 and TRBJ1-3, the full variable domain is DVKVTQSSRYLVKRTGEKVFLECVQDMDHENMFWYRQDPGLGLRLIYFSYDVKMKEKGDIPEGYSVSREKKERFSLILESASTNQTSMYLCASSSTTGAGNTIYFGEGSWLTVV.

The chain recombines TRBV11-2 with TRBJ2-5, with 9 bases that match TRBD2. Germline V gives CDR1 SGHAT, CDR2 FQNNGV. The CDR3 totals 14 residues. The V segment lost 3 bases and the J segment 4 bases; nucleotides outside the gene matches: 3. The CDR3 is CASSLGLATETQYF. The CDR3 nucleotides are TGTGCCAGCAGCTTGGGACTAGCAACAGAGACCCAGTACTTC.

This clone was detected a few times. The rearrangement joins TRBV5-1 to TRBJ1-3; D unresolved. CDR3 length: 18 amino acids. CDR1 is SGHRS, CDR2 YFSETQ, per germline. Between the trimmed V and J ends, which lost 2 bases and 0 bases, there was a span of 18 bases. The CDR3 here is CASSFQNVGSLSGNTIYF. In DNA, the CDR3 is TGCGCCAGCAGCTTCCAAAACGTCGGGAGCCTCTCTGGAAACACCATATATTTT.